The clone carrying this TCR beta chain was recorded once. Antigen: not known. These data come from a study of T cell responses to AZD1222 COVID-19 vaccine. The germline V gene encodes CDR1 SGHNT and CDR2 YENEEA. Trimming took off 0 bases at V and 5 bases at J, with 13 bases between the two ends. This CDR3 comprises 16 residues. TCRdb's table, derived via immunoSEQ multiplex PCR, lists solely in-frame clones and lacks some. The table records about 140,000 clones, 92% of them present only once. Regarding the study as a whole: AZD1222 recipients seropositive at baseline numbered only 5 to 7. All repertoire sampling was performed exclusively after the peak T cell response. Spike-wide vaccine-associated CD4 TCRs dominated at 160-218 and 743-854.

This chain joins TRBV11-3 and TRBJ2-2; the D gene is possibly TRBD2 (5 bases). This TCR was sampled from an adult who received the AZD1222 COVID-19 vaccine. The sequencing used peripheral blood, collected 28 days after the second AZD1222 dose. CDR3 sequence (DNA): TGTGCCAGCAGCTTAGAGGCCGGGATGGAGACCGGGGAGCTGTTTTTT. Amino acid sequence: CASSLEAGMETGELFF.